This entry features one TCR delta chain sequence. What it recognizes is unknown. One base separates it from a far larger clone, so it is likely a read error. Additional DNA sequences in this sample encode the identical CDR3. The data stem from a study of γδ T cells in repeated Plasmodium falciparum infection. Regarding the study as a whole: The Malian cohort came from a small rural village of predominantly one ethnic group.

Sequencing covered both gamma and delta TCR chains per sample. With CATT, TCRdb re-called clones from the multiplex PCR reads. The data show roughly 93,000 delta-chain clones, 1.4% seen once. The clonotype was recovered from a pool of human donors (malaria-infected and uninfected, not separated). The sequencing input was gamma-delta T cells from blood.

The CDR3 is CALGERGSYDIWGIQRTDKLIF. CDR3 bases: TGCGCTCTTGGGGAACGAGGCTCCTACGATATTTGGGGGATACAGCGCACCGATAAACTCATCTTT. J is TRDJ1 and V is TRDV1, with TRDD3 matching 10 bases. TCRdb gives no J gene; it was assigned here by matching the DNA to germline. The germline V gene has CDR1 TSWWSYY and CDR2 QGS. The CDR3 extends over 22 amino acids.